The sequence of this T cell receptor beta chain was determined in a study of metastatic and nonmetastatic thyroid tumors. No patient received treatment before thyroid surgery. Using MiXCR, TCRdb re-called clones from the PCR reads. Counted here are 15,000 to 19,000 clones, 3.5% to 4.5% occurring once; the ten biggest clones make up around 22%. This CDR3 is 16 amino acids long. Trimming stripped 7 bases from V and 6 bases from J, with 19 bases between. CDR1 is MNHEY and CDR2 is SMNVEV in the germline V gene (reference sequence). The chain is built from TRBV27 and TRBJ1-6; tentative D call: TRBD1 (5 bases). This receptor was obtained from a female donor with papillary thyroid cancer or a benign thyroid nodule (not recorded which). Some clones in this sample may be carry-over from other donors' samples. Sequenced material: tumor tissue. For the CDR3, the DNA is TGTGCCAGCATGGTGAGGGGCAGTGGTTTTAATTCACCCCTCCACTTT. It translates to CASMVRGSGFNSPLHF.